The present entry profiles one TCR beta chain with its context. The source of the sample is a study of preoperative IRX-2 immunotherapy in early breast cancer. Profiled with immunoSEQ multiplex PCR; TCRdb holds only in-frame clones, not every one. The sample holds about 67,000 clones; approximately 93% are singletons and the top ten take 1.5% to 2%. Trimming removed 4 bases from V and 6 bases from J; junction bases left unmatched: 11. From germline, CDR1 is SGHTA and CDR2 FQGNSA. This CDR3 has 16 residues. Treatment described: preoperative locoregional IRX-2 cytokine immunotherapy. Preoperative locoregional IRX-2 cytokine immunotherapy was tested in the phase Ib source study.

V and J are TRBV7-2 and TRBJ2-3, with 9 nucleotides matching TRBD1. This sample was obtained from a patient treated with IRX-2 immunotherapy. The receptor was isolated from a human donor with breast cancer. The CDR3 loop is CASSSVQGAHLDTQYF. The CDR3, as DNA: TGTGCCAGCAGCTCGGTACAGGGGGCGCATTTGGATACGCAGTATTTT.